These T cell receptor beta chains were read from a single sample in a study of early T cells in non-severe SARS-CoV-2 infection. TCRdb called the 5' RACE reads again in MiXCR, with one record for every CDR3 protein. Among 60,000 or so distinct CDR3 sequences listed, more than 8.5% were seen once. Sequencing was carried out using whole blood. All receptors come from an adult who was a healthcare worker with PCR-confirmed SARS-CoV-2 infection or an uninfected control (not recorded which). Each CDR3 is given with its conserved first and last residue. The order of the fields is clone size, J gene, V gene, D gene, CDR3 protein, CDR3 DNA. A D gene is named only where the DNA matches it firmly. Clone size, where shown, is once, few, many, or a class for clones that have expanded.

clone size: few; J gene: TRBJ2-3; V gene: TRBV7-2; D gene: .; CDR3 protein: CASRPYTSPASF; CDR3 DNA: TGTGCCAGCAGGCCCTATACGAGTCCAGCGAGTTTT
clone size: many; J gene: TRBJ2-7; V gene: TRBV29-1; D gene: .; CDR3 protein: CSVETPPGGEQYF; CDR3 DNA: TGCAGCGTTGAAACACCCCCGGGCGGGGAGCAGTACTTC
clone size: .; J gene: TRBJ2-3; V gene: TRBV28; D gene: TRBD2; CDR3 protein: CASSPEPQLAVPTDTQYF; CDR3 DNA: TGTGCCAGCAGTCCCGAACCCCAACTAGCGGTGCCCACAGATACGCAGTATTTT
clone size: .; J gene: TRBJ2-1; V gene: TRBV29-1; D gene: .; CDR3 protein: CSVERSSYNEQFF; CDR3 DNA: TGCAGCGTTGAAAGGAGCTCCTACAATGAGCAGTTCTTC
clone size: .; J gene: TRBJ1-6; V gene: TRBV6-5; D gene: .; CDR3 protein: CASSSGRENSPLHF; CDR3 DNA: TGTGCCAGCAGTAGCGGGAGGGAGAATTCACCCCTCCACTTT
clone size: .; J gene: TRBJ1-2; V gene: TRBV12-3/TRBV12-4; D gene: .; CDR3 protein: CASSRAGRTHTF; CDR3 DNA: TGTGCCAGCAGTCGGGCAGGGAGGACTCACACCTTC
clone size: few; J gene: TRBJ2-1; V gene: TRBV28; D gene: TRBD2; CDR3 protein: CASSSHRGLAGALNEQFF; CDR3 DNA: TGTGCCAGCAGTTCCCATCGGGGACTAGCGGGAGCCCTCAATGAGCAGTTCTTC
clone size: medium-sized; J gene: TRBJ1-1; V gene: TRBV27; D gene: .; CDR3 protein: CASSPDSRNTEAFF; CDR3 DNA: TGTGCCAGCAGTCCGGACAGCCGTAACACTGAAGCTTTCTTT
clone size: many; J gene: TRBJ1-6; V gene: TRBV20-1; D gene: TRBD1; CDR3 protein: CSAGGQRGHSPLHF; CDR3 DNA: TGCAGTGCTGGAGGACAGAGGGGGCATTCACCCCTCCACTTT
clone size: many; J gene: TRBJ2-7; V gene: TRBV6-5; D gene: .; CDR3 protein: CASSYSNTYEQYF; CDR3 DNA: TGTGCCAGCAGTTACTCGAATACCTACGAGCAGTACTTC
clone size: few; J gene: TRBJ2-7; V gene: TRBV12-3/TRBV12-4; D gene: TRBD2; CDR3 protein: CASRLTTSGSSEQYF; CDR3 DNA: TGTGCCAGCAGGCTAACGACTAGCGGGAGTTCCGAGCAGTACTTC
clone size: many; J gene: TRBJ2-3; V gene: TRBV27; D gene: .; CDR3 protein: CASSFSSGFEADTQYF; CDR3 DNA: TGTGCCAGCAGTTTTTCTTCGGGATTTGAGGCAGATACGCAGTATTTT
clone size: many; J gene: TRBJ1-4; V gene: TRBV7-2; D gene: .; CDR3 protein: CASSEGRPLGEKLFF; CDR3 DNA: TGTGCCAGCAGCGAAGGACGGCCTCTGGGAGAAAAACTGTTTTTT
clone size: many; J gene: TRBJ2-7; V gene: TRBV27; D gene: .; CDR3 protein: CASSLFGGPYEQYF; CDR3 DNA: TGTGCCAGCAGTTTATTCGGCGGGCCCTACGAGCAGTACTTC
clone size: few; J gene: TRBJ2-1; V gene: TRBV20-1; D gene: TRBD2; CDR3 protein: CSARDSERDYNEQFF; CDR3 DNA: TGCAGTGCTAGAGATTCGGAGCGGGACTACAATGAGCAGTTCTTC
clone size: .; J gene: TRBJ2-7; V gene: TRBV7-2; D gene: TRBD2; CDR3 protein: CASSRGTSIYEQYF; CDR3 DNA: TGTGCCAGCAGCCGAGGGACTAGTATCTACGAGCAGTACTTC
clone size: many; J gene: TRBJ1-6; V gene: TRBV5-1; D gene: .; CDR3 protein: CASSLQSQGSPLHF; CDR3 DNA: TGCGCCAGCAGCTTGCAAAGCCAGGGTTCACCCCTCCACTTT
clone size: few; J gene: TRBJ2-2; V gene: TRBV14; D gene: .; CDR3 protein: CASSQSRGAGELFF; CDR3 DNA: TGTGCCAGCAGCCAATCCCGAGGTGCCGGGGAGCTGTTTTTT
clone size: few; J gene: TRBJ1-1; V gene: TRBV5-4; D gene: .; CDR3 protein: CASSLADENTEAFF; CDR3 DNA: TGTGCCAGCAGCTTGGCCGACGAGAACACTGAAGCTTTCTTT
clone size: .; J gene: TRBJ2-7; V gene: TRBV5-4; D gene: .; CDR3 protein: CASSSGGLTSYEQYF; CDR3 DNA: TGTGCCAGCAGCTCCGGAGGACTAACCTCCTACGAGCAGTACTTC